This paragraph reports one TCR beta chain. Its antigen is currently unknown. The CDR3 extends over 15 amino acids. From germline, CDR1 is SGDLS and CDR2 YYNGEE. Unmatched junction bases numbered 8, after V lost 1 base and J lost 4 bases. Library input was around 2 micrograms of DNA from cryopreserved PBMCs. This sample was taken from a study of cytotoxic CD8 clonotypes in ibrutinib-treated CLL. Study findings and constraints: At ibrutinib response, clonality increased, and at progression it declined back toward baseline.

Clones were sequenced by immunoSEQ multiplex PCR, and TCRdb holds only the in-frame ones, with some missing. The sample yields approximately 330,000 clones, about 80% seen once. Sample: PBMCs, taken before ibrutinib treatment. This clonotype was obtained from a human donor with chronic lymphocytic leukemia. V is TRBV9 and J is TRBJ2-7, with 7 bases lining up with TRBD2. The CDR3 bases are TGTGCCAGCAGCGTATCGGGGCTAGCGGATTACGAGCAGTACTTC. Its protein product is CASSVSGLADYEQYF.